These T cell receptor beta chains were read from a single sample in a study of human T cells and chemical hapten exposure. TCRdb re-analysed the RACE reads in MiXCR, keeping a single row per CDR3 protein. This table holds about 380,000 distinct CDR3 sequences, roughly 4.8% found once. The sample in question was whole blood, obtained in connection with sensitization to the hapten diphenylcyclopropenone (DPC). The receptors here all came from a woman in her fifties or sixties with alopecia areata. Some clones in this sample may be carry-over from other donors' samples. Each CDR3 is given with its conserved first and last residue. A D gene is named only where the DNA matches it firmly. Clone size is shown for a subset of rows, as once, few, many or a class of expanded clone.

d_gene: NA
j_gene: TRBJ1-4
v_gene: TRBV7-8
abundance: many
CDR3aa: CASSWLANEKLFF
CDR3nt: TGTGCCAGCAGCTGGCTGGCTAATGAAAAACTGTTTTTT

d_gene: TRBD1
j_gene: TRBJ1-1
v_gene: TRBV5-1
abundance: many
CDR3aa: CASSSGTGVMNTEAFF
CDR3nt: TGCGCCAGCAGCTCCGGGACAGGGGTTATGAACACTGAAGCTTTCTTT

d_gene: NA
j_gene: TRBJ2-1
v_gene: TRBV7-2
abundance: many
CDR3aa: CASSLGLRREQFF
CDR3nt: TGTGCCAGCAGCTTAGGCCTTCGCCGGGAGCAGTTCTTC

d_gene: TRBD1
j_gene: TRBJ1-2
v_gene: TRBV4-1
abundance: many
CDR3aa: CASSQDQGQGRRGYTF
CDR3nt: TGCGCCAGCAGCCAAGATCAGGGACAGGGGCGGCGAGGCTACACCTTC

d_gene: NA
j_gene: TRBJ2-3
v_gene: TRBV7-9
abundance: NA
CDR3aa: CASSLRGRLSTDTQYF
CDR3nt: TGTGCCAGCAGCTTAAGGGGTCGCCTATCCACAGATACGCAGTATTTT

d_gene: TRBD2
j_gene: TRBJ2-3
v_gene: TRBV7-8
abundance: few
CDR3aa: CASSLNLGLAGGLRADTQYF
CDR3nt: TGTGCCAGCAGCTTAAACTTGGGACTAGCGGGGGGGCTTCGGGCAGATACGCAGTATTTT

d_gene: TRBD2
j_gene: TRBJ2-3
v_gene: TRBV20-1
abundance: NA
CDR3aa: CSARPGLAGGGTDTQYF
CDR3nt: TGCAGTGCCCGGCCGGGACTAGCGGGGGGAGGCACAGATACGCAGTATTTT

d_gene: TRBD1
j_gene: TRBJ1-5
v_gene: TRBV20-1
abundance: many
CDR3aa: CSARALGQATGEPQHF
CDR3nt: TGCAGTGCTAGAGCGTTGGGACAGGCTACAGGTGAGCCCCAGCATTTT

d_gene: NA
j_gene: TRBJ2-2
v_gene: TRBV6-5
abundance: many
CDR3aa: CASRFDGYGELFF
CDR3nt: TGTGCCAGCAGATTCGACGGGTACGGGGAGCTGTTTTTT

d_gene: TRBD1
j_gene: TRBJ2-6
v_gene: TRBV25-1
abundance: NA
CDR3aa: CASSSGGWSGANVLTF
CDR3nt: TGTGCCAGCAGCTCAGGGGGATGGTCTGGGGCCAACGTCCTGACTTTC

d_gene: NA
j_gene: TRBJ2-6
v_gene: TRBV6-5
abundance: many
CDR3aa: CASSYSGPGANVLTF
CDR3nt: TGTGCCAGCAGTTACTCTGGCCCTGGGGCCAACGTCCTGACTTTC

d_gene: NA
j_gene: TRBJ1-1
v_gene: TRBV4-2
abundance: few
CDR3aa: CASSQGGSEAFF
CDR3nt: TGTGCCAGCAGCCAGGGTGGCTCTGAAGCTTTCTTT

d_gene: NA
j_gene: TRBJ1-5
v_gene: TRBV6-1
abundance: NA
CDR3aa: CTSRPAGQPQHF
CDR3nt: TGTACCAGCCGGCCGGCTGGGCAGCCCCAGCATTTT

d_gene: NA
j_gene: TRBJ1-6
v_gene: TRBV7-9
abundance: NA
CDR3aa: CASSPTFNRNSPLHF
CDR3nt: TGTGCCAGCAGCCCGACCTTTAACAGGAATTCACCCCTCCACTTT

d_gene: TRBD1
j_gene: TRBJ1-6
v_gene: TRBV30
abundance: few
CDR3aa: CAWSTDRVNSPLHF
CDR3nt: TGTGCCTGGAGTACCGACAGGGTAAATTCACCCCTCCACTTT

d_gene: TRBD1
j_gene: TRBJ1-1
v_gene: TRBV4-1
abundance: NA
CDR3aa: CASSHLPDRGSPEAFF
CDR3nt: TGCGCCAGCAGCCATTTGCCGGACAGGGGGAGTCCTGAAGCTTTCTTT

d_gene: NA
j_gene: TRBJ1-2
v_gene: TRBV6-1
abundance: NA
CDR3aa: CASSEAARVNYGYTF
CDR3nt: TGTGCCAGCAGTGAAGCAGCGCGTGTTAACTATGGCTACACCTTC

d_gene: NA
j_gene: TRBJ2-1
v_gene: TRBV7-3
abundance: NA
CDR3aa: CASSSRGDYNEQFF
CDR3nt: TGTGCCAGCAGCTCGAGGGGGGACTACAATGAGCAGTTCTTC

d_gene: TRBD1
j_gene: TRBJ2-5
v_gene: TRBV7-9
abundance: NA
CDR3aa: CASSTGQGASYQETQYF
CDR3nt: TGTGCCAGCAGCACGGGACAGGGGGCCTCATACCAAGAGACCCAGTACTTC

d_gene: TRBD1
j_gene: TRBJ2-3
v_gene: TRBV5-1
abundance: NA
CDR3aa: CASSPGQGKRTDTQYF
CDR3nt: TGCGCCAGCAGCCCCGGACAGGGTAAACGCACAGATACGCAGTATTTT